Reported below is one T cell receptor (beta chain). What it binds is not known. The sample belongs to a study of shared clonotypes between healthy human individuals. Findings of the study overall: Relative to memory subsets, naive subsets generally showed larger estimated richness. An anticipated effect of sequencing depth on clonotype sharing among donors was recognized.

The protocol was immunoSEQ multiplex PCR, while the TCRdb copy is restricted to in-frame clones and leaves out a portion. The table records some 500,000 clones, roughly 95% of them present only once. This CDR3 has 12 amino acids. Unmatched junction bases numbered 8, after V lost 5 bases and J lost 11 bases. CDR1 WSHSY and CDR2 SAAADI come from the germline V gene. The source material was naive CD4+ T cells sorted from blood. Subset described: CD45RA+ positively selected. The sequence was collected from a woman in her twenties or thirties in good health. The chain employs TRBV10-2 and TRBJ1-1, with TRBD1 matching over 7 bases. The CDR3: CASSTGEGNAFF. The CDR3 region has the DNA TGCGCCAGCAGTACAGGGGAGGGGAATGCTTTCTTT.